This TCR beta chain was identified in a study of cytotoxic CD8 clonotypes in ibrutinib-treated CLL. Study-wide background: Partial response was seen in approximately 25 patients and complete response in 2; after median roughly six years, about 14 stayed remitted, about twelve progressed.

As concerns this clone: Its antigen remains unidentified.

Only in-frame clones appear in the TCRdb table, and some are missing; sequencing was by immunoSEQ multiplex PCR. The sample shows some 130,000 clones, 80% to 90% of them seen only once. The CDR3 runs 15 residues. Losses at the gene ends were 4 bases for V and 5 bases for J; bases not matched to a gene: 10. Germline V gene data show CDR1 as SGHRS and CDR2 as YFSETQ. Study-wide results and caveats: Clonality was higher at baseline than in age-matched healthy donors and tracked circulating CD8+ T-cell counts. The study found clonality rose at ibrutinib response, then fell toward baseline at progression.

Here the sequenced sample was PBMCs, taken after 24 months of ibrutinib treatment. This clonotype originated in a human donor with chronic lymphocytic leukemia. J is TRBJ2-5 and V is TRBV5-1; 8 positions agree with TRBD1. The CDR3 DNA follows: TGCGCCAGCAGCATAGGTGACAGGGGAATCGAGACCCAGTACTTC. This sequence encodes CASSIGDRGIETQYF.